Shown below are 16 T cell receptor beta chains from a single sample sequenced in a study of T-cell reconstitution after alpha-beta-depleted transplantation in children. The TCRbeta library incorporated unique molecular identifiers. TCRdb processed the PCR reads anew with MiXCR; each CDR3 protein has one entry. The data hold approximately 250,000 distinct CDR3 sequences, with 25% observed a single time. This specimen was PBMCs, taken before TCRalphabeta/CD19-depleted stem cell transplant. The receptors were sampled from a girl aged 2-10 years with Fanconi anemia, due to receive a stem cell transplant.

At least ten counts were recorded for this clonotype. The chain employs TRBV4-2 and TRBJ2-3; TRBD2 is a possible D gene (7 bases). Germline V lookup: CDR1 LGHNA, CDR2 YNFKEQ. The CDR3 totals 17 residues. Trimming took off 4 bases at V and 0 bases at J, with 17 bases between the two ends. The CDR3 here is CASSLEGGGASTDTQYF. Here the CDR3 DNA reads TGTGCCAGCAGCCTGGAAGGAGGGGGGGCCAGCACAGATACGCAGTATTTT.

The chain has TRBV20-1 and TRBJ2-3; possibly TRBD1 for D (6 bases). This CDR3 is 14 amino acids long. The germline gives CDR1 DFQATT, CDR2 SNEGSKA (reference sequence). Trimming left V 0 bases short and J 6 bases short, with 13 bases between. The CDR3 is CSARDFAGVDTQYF. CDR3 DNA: TGCAGTGCTAGAGATTTCGCAGGGGTCGATACGCAGTATTTT.

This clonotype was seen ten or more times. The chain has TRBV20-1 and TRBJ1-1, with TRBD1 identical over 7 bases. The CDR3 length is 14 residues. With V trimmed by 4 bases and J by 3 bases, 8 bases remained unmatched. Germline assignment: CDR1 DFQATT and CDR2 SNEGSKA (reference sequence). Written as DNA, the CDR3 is TGCAGTGCTAATTACCAGGGGGGTTACACTGAAGCTTTCTTT. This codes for CSANYQGGYTEAFF.

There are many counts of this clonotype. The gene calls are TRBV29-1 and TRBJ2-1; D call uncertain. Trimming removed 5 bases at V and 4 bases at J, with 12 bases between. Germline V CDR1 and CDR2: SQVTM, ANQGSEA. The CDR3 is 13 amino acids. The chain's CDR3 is CSVRNRAYNEQFF. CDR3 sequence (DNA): TGCAGCGTTAGGAACAGAGCGTACAATGAGCAGTTCTTC.

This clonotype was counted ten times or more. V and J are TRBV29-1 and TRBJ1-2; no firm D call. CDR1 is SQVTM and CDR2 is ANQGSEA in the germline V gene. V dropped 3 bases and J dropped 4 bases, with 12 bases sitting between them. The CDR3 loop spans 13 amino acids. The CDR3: CSVDRGKRYGYTF. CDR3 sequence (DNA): TGCAGCGTTGACAGAGGGAAACGCTATGGCTACACCTTC.

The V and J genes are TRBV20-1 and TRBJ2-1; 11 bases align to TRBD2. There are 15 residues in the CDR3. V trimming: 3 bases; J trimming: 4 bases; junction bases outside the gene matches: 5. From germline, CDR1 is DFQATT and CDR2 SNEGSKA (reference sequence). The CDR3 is CSASSGRAPYNEQFF. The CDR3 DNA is TGCAGTGCTAGTAGCGGGAGGGCCCCTTACAATGAGCAGTTCTTC.

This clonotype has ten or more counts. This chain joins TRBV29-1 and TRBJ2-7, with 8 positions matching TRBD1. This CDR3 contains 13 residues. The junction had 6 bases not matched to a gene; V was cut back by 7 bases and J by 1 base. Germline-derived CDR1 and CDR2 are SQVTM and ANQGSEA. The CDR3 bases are TGCAGCGGTGGACAGGGCGAATCCTACGAGCAGTACTTC. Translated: CSGGQGESYEQYF.

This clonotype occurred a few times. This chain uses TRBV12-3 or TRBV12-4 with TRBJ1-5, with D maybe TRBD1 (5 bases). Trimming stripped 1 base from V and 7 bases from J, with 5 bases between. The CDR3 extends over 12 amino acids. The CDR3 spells CASSLDRQPQHF. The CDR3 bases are TGTGCCAGCAGTTTAGACAGGCAGCCCCAGCATTTT.

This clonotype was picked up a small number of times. The CDR3 nucleotides read TGCAGTGCTAGAGATCCAAGACGGGGGATGAGCAATCAGCCCCAGCATTTT. Protein sequence: CSARDPRRGMSNQPQHF. The rearrangement links TRBV20-1 to TRBJ1-5; D might be TRBD1 (5 bases). The germline V and J ends were trimmed by 0 bases and 1 base, with 16 bases remaining between them. This CDR3 is 17 amino acids long. Germline V lookup: CDR1 DFQATT, CDR2 SNEGSKA (reference sequence).

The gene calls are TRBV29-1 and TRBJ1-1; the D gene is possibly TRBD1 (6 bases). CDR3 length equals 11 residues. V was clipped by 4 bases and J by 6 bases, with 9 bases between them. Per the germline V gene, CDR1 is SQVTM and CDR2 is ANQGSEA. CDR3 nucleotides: TGCAGCGTTGGACAGGCCCCTGAAGCTTTCTTT. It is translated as CSVGQAPEAFF.

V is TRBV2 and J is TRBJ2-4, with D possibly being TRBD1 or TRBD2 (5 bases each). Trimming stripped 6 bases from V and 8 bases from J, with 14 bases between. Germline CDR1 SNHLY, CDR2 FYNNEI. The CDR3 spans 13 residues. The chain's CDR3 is CASRTEGWDIQYF. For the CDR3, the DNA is TGTGCCAGCAGGACCGAGGGGTGGGACATTCAGTACTTC.

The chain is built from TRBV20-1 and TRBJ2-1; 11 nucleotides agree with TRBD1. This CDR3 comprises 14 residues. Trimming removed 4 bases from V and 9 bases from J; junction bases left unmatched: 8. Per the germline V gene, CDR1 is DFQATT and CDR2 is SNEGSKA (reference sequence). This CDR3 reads CSAIQDRGPAEQFF. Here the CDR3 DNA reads TGCAGTGCTATTCAGGACAGGGGGCCGGCTGAGCAGTTCTTC.

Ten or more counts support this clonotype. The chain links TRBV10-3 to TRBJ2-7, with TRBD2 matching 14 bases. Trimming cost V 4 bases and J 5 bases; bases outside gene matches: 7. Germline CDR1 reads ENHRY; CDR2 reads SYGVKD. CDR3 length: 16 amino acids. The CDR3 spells CAISAQGTSGSDEQYF. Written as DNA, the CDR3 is TGTGCCATCAGTGCCCAAGGGACTAGCGGGAGTGACGAGCAGTACTTC.

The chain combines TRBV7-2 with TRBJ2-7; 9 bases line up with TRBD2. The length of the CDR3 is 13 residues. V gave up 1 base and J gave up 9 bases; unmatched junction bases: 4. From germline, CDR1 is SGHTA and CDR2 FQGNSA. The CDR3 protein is CASSLERGDGQYF. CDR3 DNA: TGTGCCAGCAGCTTAGAGCGGGGGGACGGGCAGTACTTC.

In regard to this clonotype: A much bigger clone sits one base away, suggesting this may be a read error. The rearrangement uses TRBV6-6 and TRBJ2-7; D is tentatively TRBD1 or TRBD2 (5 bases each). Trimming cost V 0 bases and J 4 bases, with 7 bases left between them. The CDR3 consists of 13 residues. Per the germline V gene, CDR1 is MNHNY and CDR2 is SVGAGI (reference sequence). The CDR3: CASSYSGRYEQYF. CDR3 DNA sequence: TGTGCCAGCAGTTACTCGGGACGTTACGAGCAGTACTTC.

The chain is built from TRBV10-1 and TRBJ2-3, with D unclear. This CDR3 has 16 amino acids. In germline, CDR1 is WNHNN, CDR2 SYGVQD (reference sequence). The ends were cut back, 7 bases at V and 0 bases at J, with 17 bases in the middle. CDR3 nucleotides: TGCGCCAGCATATCGCGGCGGTTCATTAGCACAGATACGCAGTATTTT. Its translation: CASISRRFISTDTQYF.